The 5 T cell receptor beta chains reported below all come from one sample, sequenced in a study of beta chain features in type 1 diabetes. Antigens of these TCRs are unknown. The study, taken as a whole, reports: Type 1 diabetes patients showed a moderate but significant shortening of TCRB CDR3s in all four CD4+ subsets.

cDNA synthesis used the whole RNA isolate, giving expressed TCRB sequences. Produced via immunoSEQ multiplex PCR; TCRdb's table is partial and in-frame only. The table lists some 660,000 clones, around an eighth of them singletons, with 0.03% to 0.045% in the top ten. What was sequenced was naive CD4+ T cells from blood. These receptor sequences come from a man between 18 and 29 years old with type 1 diabetes.

This clone was detected only a few times. The V call is TRBV9, the J call TRBJ2-5; the D gene could be TRBD1 or TRBD2 (6 bases each). This CDR3 region has 16 residues. Trimming cost V 0 bases and J 4 bases, with 16 bases left between them. Germline V gives CDR1 SGDLS, CDR2 YYNGEE. CDR3 sequence (DNA): TGTGCCAGCAGCGTAGCGGCGGGGACGGGGGCAGAGACCCAGTACTTC. Protein product: CASSVAAGTGAETQYF.

The chain recombines TRBV5-4 with TRBJ2-4; 7 bases agree with TRBD2. The CDR3 is 15 amino acids. Germline V CDR1 and CDR2: SGHNT, YYREEE (reference sequence). Trimming took 0 bases from V and 5 from J; bases not matched to a gene: 5. CDR3: CASSLGGLAENIQYF. The CDR3 bases are TGTGCCAGCAGCTTGGGAGGCCTAGCGGAAAACATTCAGTACTTC.

The rearrangement uses TRBV27 and TRBJ2-1; D is ambiguous. This CDR3 region has 14 residues. The germline V gene encodes CDR1 MNHEY and CDR2 SMNVEV (reference sequence). With 5 bases removed from V and 3 bases from J, the gap between germline ends came to 11 bases. This chain's CDR3 is CASSPLGLYNEQFF. The CDR3 DNA reads TGTGCCAGCAGTCCCCTCGGCCTCTACAATGAGCAGTTCTTC.

This clone was counted only a few times. The identical CDR3 is also encoded by other nucleotide sequences in the sample. The genes are TRBV7-2 and TRBJ2-5; TRBD1 matches 8 bases. The CDR3 consists of 14 residues. Germline CDR1 and CDR2: SGHTA and FQGNSA. V was clipped by 3 bases and J by 4 bases; unmatched bases: 4. Written as DNA, the CDR3 is TGTGCCAGCAGCTTTGGACAGGGCGGAGAGACCCAGTACTTC. Its protein product is CASSFGQGGETQYF. Using reference TRBV7-2 and TRBJ2-5 for the parts outside the CDR3, the full variable domain is GAGVSQSPSNKVTEKGKDVELRCDPISGHTALYWYRQSLGQGLEFLIYFQGNSAPDKSGLPSDRFSAERTGGSVSTLTIQRTQQEDSAVYLCASSFGQGGETQYFGPGTRLLVL.

The chain has TRBV4-1 and TRBJ1-5; D uncertain. V lost 6 bases and J 3 bases, leaving 12 bases between the germline ends. The germline V gene has CDR1 MGHRA and CDR2 YSYEKL. This CDR3 has 14 amino acids. The CDR3 loop is CASSPGDINQPQHF. The CDR3 DNA follows: TGCGCCAGCAGTCCTGGAGACATCAATCAGCCCCAGCATTTT.